This TCR beta chain was sequenced in a study of cytomegalovirus exposure and HLA in healthy donors. Study observations and caveats: A later analysis revealed that TCR association rates differed between HLA loci, peaking at DRB1 and bottoming out at HLA-C. CMV serostatus was the sole immune exposure information available.

As for this clone: Its target is unknown.

PCR involved 60 Vbeta and 13 Jbeta primers. Produced via immunoSEQ multiplex PCR; TCRdb's table is partial and in-frame only. Among more than 90,000 clones listed, 70% were seen once. CDR3 length equals 14 residues. The V gene lost 5 bases and the J gene lost 2 bases, with 9 bases spanning the gap. Per germline, CDR1 LNHDA and CDR2 SQIVND (reference sequence). The sample was PBMCs. J is TRBJ2-2 and V is TRBV19, with D tentatively TRBD2 (5 bases). The receptor was derived from a man aged 25 to 45 in good health and CMV-seropositive. CDR3 nucleotide sequence: TGTGCCAGTAGTGTGTCGGGAAACACCGGGGAGCTGTTTTTT. Protein product: CASSVSGNTGELFF.